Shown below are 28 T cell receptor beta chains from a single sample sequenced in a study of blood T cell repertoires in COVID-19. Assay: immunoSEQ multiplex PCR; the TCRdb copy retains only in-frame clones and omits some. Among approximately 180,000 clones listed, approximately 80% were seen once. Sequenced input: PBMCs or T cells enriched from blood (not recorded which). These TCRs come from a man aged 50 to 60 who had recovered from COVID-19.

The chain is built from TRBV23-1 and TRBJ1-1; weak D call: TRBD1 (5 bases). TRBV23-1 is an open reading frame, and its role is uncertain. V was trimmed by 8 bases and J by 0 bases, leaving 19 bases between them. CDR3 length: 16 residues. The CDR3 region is CASASEGLELNTEAFF. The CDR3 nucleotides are TGCGCCAGCGCCTCAGAGGGACTCGAACTGAACACTGAAGCTTTCTTT.

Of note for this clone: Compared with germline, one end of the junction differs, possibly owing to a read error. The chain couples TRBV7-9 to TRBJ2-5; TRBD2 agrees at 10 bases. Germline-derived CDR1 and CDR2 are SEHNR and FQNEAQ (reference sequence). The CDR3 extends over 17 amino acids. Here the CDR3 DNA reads TGTCCCAGCAGCCGACGCAGCGGGGGGGGGTACCAAGAGACCCAGTACTTC. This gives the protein CPSSRRSGGGYQETQYF.

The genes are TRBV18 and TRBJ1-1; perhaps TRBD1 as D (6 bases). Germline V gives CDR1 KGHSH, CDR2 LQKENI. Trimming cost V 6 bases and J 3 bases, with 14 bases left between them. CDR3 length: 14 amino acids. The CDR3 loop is CASSTRQEDTEAFF. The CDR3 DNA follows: TGTGCCAGCTCGACAAGACAGGAGGACACTGAAGCTTTCTTT.

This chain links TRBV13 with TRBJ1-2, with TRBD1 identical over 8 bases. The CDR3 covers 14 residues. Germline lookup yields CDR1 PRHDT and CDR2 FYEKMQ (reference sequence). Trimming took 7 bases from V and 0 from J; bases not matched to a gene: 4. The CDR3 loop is CASTTGGTNYGYTF. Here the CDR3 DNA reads TGTGCCAGCACCACAGGGGGTACTAACTATGGCTACACCTTC. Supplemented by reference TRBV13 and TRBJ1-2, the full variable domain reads AAGVIQSPRHLIKEKRETATLKCYPIPRHDTVYWYQQGPGQDPQFLISFYEKMQSDKGSIPDRFSAQQFSDYHSELNMSSLELGDSALYFCASTTGGTNYGYTFGSGTRLTVV.

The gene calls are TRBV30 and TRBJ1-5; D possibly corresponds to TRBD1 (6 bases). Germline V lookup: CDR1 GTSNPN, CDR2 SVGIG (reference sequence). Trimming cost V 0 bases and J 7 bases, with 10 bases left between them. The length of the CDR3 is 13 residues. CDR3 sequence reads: CAWSVRGGQPQHF. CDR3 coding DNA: TGTGCCTGGAGTGTACGGGGGGGCCAGCCCCAGCATTTT. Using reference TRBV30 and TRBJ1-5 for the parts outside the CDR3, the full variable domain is SQTIHQWPATLVQPVGSPLSLECTVEGTSNPNLYWYRQAAGRGLQLLFYSVGIGQISSEVPQNLSASRPQDRQFILSSKKLLLSDSGFYLCAWSVRGGQPQHFGDGTRLSIL.

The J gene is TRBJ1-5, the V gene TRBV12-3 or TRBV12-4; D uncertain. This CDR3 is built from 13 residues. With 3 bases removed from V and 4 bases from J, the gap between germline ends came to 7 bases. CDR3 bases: TGTGCCAGCAGTTTTGGCCCGAATCAGCCCCAGCATTTT. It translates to CASSFGPNQPQHF.

This CDR3 is CASSTDLTGFSNQPQHF. DNA for the CDR3: TGTGCCAGTAGTACCGACCTGACAGGGTTTAGCAATCAGCCCCAGCATTTT. The chain has TRBV19 and TRBJ1-5; TRBD1 agrees at 7 bases. CDR1 is LNHDA, CDR2 SQIVND, per germline (reference sequence). Trimming at V came to 4 bases and at J to 0 bases, leaving 9 bases not matched to a gene. This CDR3 contains 17 residues.

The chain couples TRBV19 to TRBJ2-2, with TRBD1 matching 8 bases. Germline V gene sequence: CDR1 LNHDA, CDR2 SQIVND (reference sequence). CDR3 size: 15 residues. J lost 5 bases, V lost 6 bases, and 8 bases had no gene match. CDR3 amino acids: CASSRRGQETGELFF. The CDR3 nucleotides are TGTGCCAGTAGCCGCAGGGGGCAGGAAACCGGGGAGCTGTTTTTT.

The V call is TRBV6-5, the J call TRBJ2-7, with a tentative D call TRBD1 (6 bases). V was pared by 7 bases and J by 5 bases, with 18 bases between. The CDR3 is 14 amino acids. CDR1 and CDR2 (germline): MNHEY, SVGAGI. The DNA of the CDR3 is TGTGCCAGCATGGTTCGACGACAGGCCAACGAGCAGTACTTC. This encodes CASMVRRQANEQYF.

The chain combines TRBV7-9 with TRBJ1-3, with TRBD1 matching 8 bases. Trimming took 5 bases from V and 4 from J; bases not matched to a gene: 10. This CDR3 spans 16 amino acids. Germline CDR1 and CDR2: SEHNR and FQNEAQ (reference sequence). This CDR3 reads CASSPFRQGLGNTIYF. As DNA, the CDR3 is TGTGCCAGCAGCCCTTTTCGACAGGGGTTGGGAAACACCATATATTTT.

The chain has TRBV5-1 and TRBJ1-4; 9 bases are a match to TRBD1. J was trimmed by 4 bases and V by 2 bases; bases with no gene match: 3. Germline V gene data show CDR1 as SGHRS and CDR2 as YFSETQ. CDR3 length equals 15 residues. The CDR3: CASSLRDRDNEKLFF. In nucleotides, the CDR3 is TGCGCCAGCAGCTTACGGGACAGGGATAATGAAAAACTGTTTTTT.

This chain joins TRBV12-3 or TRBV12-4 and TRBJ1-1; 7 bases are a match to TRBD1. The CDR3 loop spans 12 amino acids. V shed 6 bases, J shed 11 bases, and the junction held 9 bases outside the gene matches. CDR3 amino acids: CASSRPTGMAFF. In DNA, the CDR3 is TGTGCCAGCAGCCGACCGACAGGGATGGCTTTCTTT.

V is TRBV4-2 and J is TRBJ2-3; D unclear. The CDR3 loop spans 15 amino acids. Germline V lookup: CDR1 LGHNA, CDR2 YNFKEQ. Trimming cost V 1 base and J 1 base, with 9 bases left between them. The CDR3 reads CASSQVSYGTDTQYF. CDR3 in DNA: TGTGCCAGCAGCCAAGTCTCCTATGGCACAGATACGCAGTATTTT.

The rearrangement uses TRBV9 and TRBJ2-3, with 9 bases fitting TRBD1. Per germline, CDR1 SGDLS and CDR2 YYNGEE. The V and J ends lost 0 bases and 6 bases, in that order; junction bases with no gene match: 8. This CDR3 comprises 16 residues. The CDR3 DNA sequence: TGTGCCAGCAGCGTAGCTACGGGACAGGGTTTGGATACGCAGTATTTT. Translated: CASSVATGQGLDTQYF. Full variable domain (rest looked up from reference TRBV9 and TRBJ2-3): DSGVTQTPKHLITATGQRVTLRCSPRSGDLSVYWYQQSLDQGLQFLIQYYNGEERAKGNILERFSAQQFPDLHSELNLSSLELGDSALYFCASSVATGQGLDTQYFGPGTRLTVL.

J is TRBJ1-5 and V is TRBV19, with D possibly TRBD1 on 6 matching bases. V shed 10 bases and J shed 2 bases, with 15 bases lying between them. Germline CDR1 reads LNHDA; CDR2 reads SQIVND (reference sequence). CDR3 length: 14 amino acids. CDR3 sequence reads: CATKNRAGNQPQHF. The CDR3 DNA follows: TGTGCCACGAAAAACAGGGCGGGCAATCAGCCCCAGCATTTT.

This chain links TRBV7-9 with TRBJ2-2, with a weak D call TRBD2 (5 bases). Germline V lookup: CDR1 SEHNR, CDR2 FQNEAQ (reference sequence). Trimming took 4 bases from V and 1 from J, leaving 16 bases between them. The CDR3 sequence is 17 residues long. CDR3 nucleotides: TGTGCCAGCAGCTCCCTTTTGTCGGGGAAGAACACCGGGGAGCTGTTTTTT. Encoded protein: CASSSLLSGKNTGELFF.

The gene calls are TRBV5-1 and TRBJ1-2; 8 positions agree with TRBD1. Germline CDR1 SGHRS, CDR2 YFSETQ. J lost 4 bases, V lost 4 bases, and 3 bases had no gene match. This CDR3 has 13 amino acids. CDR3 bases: TGCGCCAGCAGCCCGGGACAGGTCTATGGCTACACCTTC. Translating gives CASSPGQVYGYTF. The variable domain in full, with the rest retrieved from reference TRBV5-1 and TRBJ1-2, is KAGVTQTPRYLIKTRGQQVTLSCSPISGHRSVSWYQQTPGQGLQFLFEYFSETQRNKGNFPGRFSGRQFSNSRSEMNVSTLELGDSALYLCASSPGQVYGYTFGSGTRLTVV.

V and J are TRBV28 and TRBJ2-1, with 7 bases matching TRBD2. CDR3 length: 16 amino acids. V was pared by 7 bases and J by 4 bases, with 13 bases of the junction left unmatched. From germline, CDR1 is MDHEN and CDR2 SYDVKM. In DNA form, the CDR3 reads TGTGCCAGCATATCAAAGACGGCTAGCGGATACAATGAGCAGTTCTTC. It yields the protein CASISKTASGYNEQFF.

The CDR3 DNA follows: TGTGCCAGCAGCTTAAGGGGGGGGACAGGGGCGCTTGCGGGCAAACTGTTTTTT. Its protein is CASSLRGGTGALAGKLFF. The chain employs TRBV11-2 and TRBJ1-4; 10 bases align to TRBD1. The CDR3 runs 18 residues. J lost 11 bases, V lost 2 bases, and 17 bases had no gene match. Germline V gene lookup returns CDR1 SGHAT and CDR2 FQNNGV.

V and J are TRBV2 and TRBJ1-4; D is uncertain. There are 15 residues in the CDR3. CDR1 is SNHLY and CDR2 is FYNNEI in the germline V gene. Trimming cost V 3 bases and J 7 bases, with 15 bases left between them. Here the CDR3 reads CASSDDERMGEKLFF. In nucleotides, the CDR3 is TGTGCCAGCAGTGACGACGAGAGGATGGGTGAAAAACTGTTTTTT. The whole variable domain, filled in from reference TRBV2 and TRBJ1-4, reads EPEVTQTPSHQVTQMGQEVILRCVPISNHLYFYWYRQILGQKVEFLVSFYNNEISEKSEIFDDQFSVERPDGSNFTLKIRSTKLEDSAMYFCASSDDERMGEKLFFGSGTQLSVL.

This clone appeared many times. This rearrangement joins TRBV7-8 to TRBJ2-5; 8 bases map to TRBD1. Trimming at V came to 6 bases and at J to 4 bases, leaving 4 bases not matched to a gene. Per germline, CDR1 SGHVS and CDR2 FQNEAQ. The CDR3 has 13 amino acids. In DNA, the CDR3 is TGTGCCAGCAGGGACAGGGTCCCAGAGACCCAGTACTTC. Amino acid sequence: CASRDRVPETQYF.

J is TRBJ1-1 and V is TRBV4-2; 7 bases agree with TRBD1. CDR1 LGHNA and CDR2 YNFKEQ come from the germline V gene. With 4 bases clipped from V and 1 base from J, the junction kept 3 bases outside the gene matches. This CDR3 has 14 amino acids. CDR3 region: CASSPGQQNTEAFF. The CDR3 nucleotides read TGTGCCAGCAGCCCGGGACAGCAGAACACTGAAGCTTTCTTT.

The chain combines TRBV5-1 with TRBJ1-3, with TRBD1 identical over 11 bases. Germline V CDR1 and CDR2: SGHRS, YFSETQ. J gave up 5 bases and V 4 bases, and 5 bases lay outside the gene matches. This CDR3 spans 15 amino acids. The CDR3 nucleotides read TGCGCCAGCAGCCTGGACAGGGGGCGAAGAAACACCATATATTTT. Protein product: CASSLDRGRRNTIYF.

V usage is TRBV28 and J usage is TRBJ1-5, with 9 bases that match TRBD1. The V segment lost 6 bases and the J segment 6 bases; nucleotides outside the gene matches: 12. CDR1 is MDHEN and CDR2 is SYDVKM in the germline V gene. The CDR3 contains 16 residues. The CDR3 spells CASSGPKTGGRQPQHF. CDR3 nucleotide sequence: TGTGCCAGCAGCGGTCCAAAAACAGGGGGCCGTCAGCCCCAGCATTTT.

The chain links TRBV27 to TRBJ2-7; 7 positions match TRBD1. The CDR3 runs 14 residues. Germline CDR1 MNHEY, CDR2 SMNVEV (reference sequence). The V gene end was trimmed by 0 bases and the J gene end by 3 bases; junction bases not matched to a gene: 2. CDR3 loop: CASSLSAGGYEQYF. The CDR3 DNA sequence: TGTGCCAGCAGTTTATCGGCAGGGGGCTACGAGCAGTACTTC.

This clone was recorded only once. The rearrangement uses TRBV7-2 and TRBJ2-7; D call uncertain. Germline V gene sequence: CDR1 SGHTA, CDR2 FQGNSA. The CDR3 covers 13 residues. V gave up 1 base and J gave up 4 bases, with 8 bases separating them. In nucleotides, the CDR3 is TGTGCCAGCAGCTTAGAGAGGTCTTACGAGCAGTACTTC. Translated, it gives CASSLERSYEQYF.

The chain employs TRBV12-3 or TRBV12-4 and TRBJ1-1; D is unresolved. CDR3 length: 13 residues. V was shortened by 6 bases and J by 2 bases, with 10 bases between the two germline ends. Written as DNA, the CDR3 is TGTGCCAGCAGCCCGGGGTACAACACTGAAGCTTTCTTT. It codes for CASSPGYNTEAFF.

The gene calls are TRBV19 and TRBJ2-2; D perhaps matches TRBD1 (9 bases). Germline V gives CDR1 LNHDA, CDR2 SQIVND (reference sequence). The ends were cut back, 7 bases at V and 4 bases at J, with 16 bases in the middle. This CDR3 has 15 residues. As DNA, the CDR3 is TGTGCCAGTAACGACAGGGGGACTAGCACCGGGGAGCTGTTTTTT. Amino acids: CASNDRGTSTGELFF. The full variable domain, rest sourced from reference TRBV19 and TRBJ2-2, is DGGITQSPKYLFRKEGQNVTLSCEQNLNHDAMYWYRQDPGQGLRLIYYSQIVNDFQKGDIAEGYSVSREKKESFPLTVTSAQKNPTAFYLCASNDRGTSTGELFFGEGSRLTVL.